This T cell receptor (beta chain) came from a study of early T cells in non-severe SARS-CoV-2 infection listed by TCRdb under 2021. Study-level background: TCR sequencing used bulk RNA from unsorted whole blood, so alpha and beta chains could not be paired.

What the study reported, not specific to this receptor: VDJdb matching was skewed toward anti-spike CD8 responses and likely underestimated virus-specific expansions by missing private and CD4 specificities.

Inclusive of the bounding cysteine and phenylalanine, the CDR3 is 14 residues long. The only DNA kept is the CDR3, 42 bases in frame from the first base. CDR1 and CDR2 were assigned from the germline V gene as LGHNA and YNFKEQ. Germline trimming amounts to 6 bases on V and 0 bases on J, with 4 as the count of junction bases outside the gene matches. Library construction relied on 5' RACE. The sequencing machine was a NextSeq 500. The TCR library protocol attached unique molecular identifiers to individual cDNA molecules to correct for sequencing error and PCR bias. TCR alpha and beta chains were both sequenced, and the abundances of alpha and beta sequences in each sample were closely correlated with each other. The study's processing was this. Decombinator V4 was used to annotate the V gene, J gene and CDR3 of the TCR sequences. TCRs were defined as expanded if a significant change between any two time points was detected under a Poisson model with p below 0.0001. TCR abundances were normalised to the total number of TCRs sequenced per sample and were expressed as counts per million. MAIT TCRs were defined by TRAV1-2 paired with TRAJ12, TRAJ20 or TRAJ33, and iNKT TCRs by TRAV10 paired with TRAJ18. A search of VDJdb, accessed on 1 November 2021, was run for TCRs annotated to CMV, EBV and SARS-CoV-2, with TCRs annotated for multiple antigens excluded. The public reads were reprocessed in TCRdb via fastp at Q25 and MiXCR, keeping in-frame beta chains. CDR3 protein duplicates are merged, each entry listing the most common genes and DNA. TCRdb, not the authors, supplied the V and J calls. The sample table shows approximately 70,000 distinct CDR3 sequences, and 5% are seen once. The ten largest make up roughly 6.6% of the sample.

This clonotype was seen a few times. Its antigen remains undetermined. No base qualities exist here, and no much larger clone lies one base off it. This was a case-control study nested in a cohort of healthcare workers in London, UK, who had nasopharyngeal swab PCR tests and blood samples taken every week. Between 23 and 31 March 2020, the week of the UK lockdown, healthcare workers were enrolled and then followed up weekly for as long as 16 weeks. Source: whole blood, taken at baseline. The sequence is built from TRBV4-2 and TRBJ2-7; TRBD2 fits 8 bases in the junction. The TCR was taken from an adult who was a healthcare worker with PCR-confirmed SARS-CoV-2 infection or an uninfected control (not recorded which). The DNA sequence follows: TGTGCCAGCAGGAGCGGGAGTTTCTCCTACGAGCAGTACTTC. It translates as CASRSGSFSYEQYF.